These 5 T cell receptor beta chains were all obtained from the same sample, sequenced in a study of cytomegalovirus exposure and HLA in healthy donors. The protocol was immunoSEQ multiplex PCR, while the TCRdb copy is restricted to in-frame clones and leaves out a portion. The sample records roughly 80,000 clones, 94% being singletons. The sample consisted of PBMCs. All receptors derive from a young woman in good health and CMV-seronegative.

The rearrangement links TRBV29-1 to TRBJ2-7, with 7 positions matching TRBD1. This CDR3 has 11 amino acids. Unmatched junction bases numbered 0, after V lost 6 bases and J lost 1 base. Germline CDR1 is SQVTM and CDR2 is ANQGSEA. The CDR3 loop reads CSVGQSYEQYF. The CDR3 region has the DNA TGCAGCGTGGGACAGTCCTACGAGCAGTACTTC.

This rearrangement joins TRBV27 to TRBJ1-2; 9 bases agree with TRBD1. The CDR3 covers 16 residues. Trimming took 5 bases from V and 1 from J; bases not matched to a gene: 8. CDR1 MNHEY and CDR2 SMNVEV come from the germline V gene (reference sequence). CDR3 nucleotides: TGTGCCAGCAGTCCCAGGACAGGGGAATATAACTATGGCTACACCTTC. This translates into CASSPRTGEYNYGYTF.

This clone was detected once. The chain couples TRBV11-1 to TRBJ2-7; 15 bases line up with TRBD2. The CDR3 is 17 amino acids. V shed 1 base and J 2 bases; nucleotides not matched to a gene: 3. Per the germline V gene, CDR1 is SGHAT and CDR2 is FQDESV (reference sequence). The DNA for the CDR3 is TGTGCCAGCAGCTTAGGTGGGACTAGCGGGAGGACCTACGAGCAGTACTTC. Translating gives CASSLGGTSGRTYEQYF.

The V call is TRBV29-1, the J call TRBJ1-3; unclear D gene. The CDR3 has 12 amino acids. Germline loops: CDR1 SQVTM, CDR2 ANQGSEA. V lost 0 bases to trimming and J lost 9 bases, with 9 bases between them. The CDR3: CSVEDVSPTIYF. The DNA of the CDR3 is TGCAGCGTTGAAGATGTGAGCCCCACCATATATTTT.

Regarding this clone: An end of the junction differs from the germline gene, which may be a read error. The CDR3 protein is CASSYRGEEYF. The CDR3, as DNA: TGTGCCAGCAGTTACAGGGGCGAGGAGTACTTC. The V call is TRBV6-1, the J call TRBJ2-7; 7 bases match TRBD1. Germline CDR1 and CDR2: MNHNS and SASEGT. The CDR3 covers 11 residues.